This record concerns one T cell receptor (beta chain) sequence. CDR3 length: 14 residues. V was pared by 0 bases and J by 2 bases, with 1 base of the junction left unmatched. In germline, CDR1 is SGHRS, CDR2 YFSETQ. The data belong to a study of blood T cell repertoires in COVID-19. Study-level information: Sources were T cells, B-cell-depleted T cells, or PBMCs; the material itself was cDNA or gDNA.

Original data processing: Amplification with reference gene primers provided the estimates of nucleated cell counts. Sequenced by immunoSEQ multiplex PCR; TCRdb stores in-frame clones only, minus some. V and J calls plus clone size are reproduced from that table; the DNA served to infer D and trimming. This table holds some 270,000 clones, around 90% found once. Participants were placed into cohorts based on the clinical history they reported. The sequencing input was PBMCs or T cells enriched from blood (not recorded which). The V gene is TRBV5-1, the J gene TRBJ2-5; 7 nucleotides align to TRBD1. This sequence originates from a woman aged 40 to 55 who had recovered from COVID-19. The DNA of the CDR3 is TGCGCCAGCAGCTTGGGGGGACAGCAAGAGACCCAGTACTTC. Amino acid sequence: CASSLGGQQETQYF.